The next 2 T cell receptor beta chains were all read from a single sample in a study of blood T cell repertoires in COVID-19. The table came from immunoSEQ multiplex PCR; TCRdb's copy has only in-frame clones and leaves some out. Of roughly 68,000 clones listed, around 90% are singletons. The sequenced sample consisted of peripheral blood. The receptors originated from a man aged 50 to 60 with COVID-19, enrolled during active disease.

CDR3 DNA sequence: TGCGCCAGCAGCTTGAAACGGGAGTCCCCCGACATGGAGCAGTTCTTC. Protein sequence: CASSLKRESPDMEQFF. The V gene is TRBV5-1, the J gene TRBJ2-1, with D perhaps matching TRBD2 (6 bases). CDR1 and CDR2 from the germline V gene are SGHRS and YFSETQ. The CDR3 has 16 amino acids. Trimming removed 1 base at V and 10 bases at J, with 21 bases between. Full variable domain (missing parts from reference TRBV5-1 and TRBJ2-1): KAGVTQTPRYLIKTRGQQVTLSCSPISGHRSVSWYQQTPGQGLQFLFEYFSETQRNKGNFPGRFSGRQFSNSRSEMNVSTLELGDSALYLCASSLKRESPDMEQFFGPGTRLTVL.

This chain joins TRBV19 and TRBJ2-2; TRBD2 aligns across 7 bases. Unmatched junction bases numbered 3, after V lost 4 bases and J lost 1 base. This CDR3 is 15 amino acids long. Germline CDR1 reads LNHDA; CDR2 reads SQIVND (reference sequence). CDR3 sequence reads: CASSRPSGNTGELFF. CDR3 coding DNA: TGTGCCAGTAGTAGGCCTAGCGGGAACACCGGGGAGCTGTTTTTT. The whole variable domain, filled in from reference TRBV19 and TRBJ2-2, reads DGGITQSPKYLFRKEGQNVTLSCEQNLNHDAMYWYRQDPGQGLRLIYYSQIVNDFQKGDIAEGYSVSREKKESFPLTVTSAQKNPTAFYLCASSRPSGNTGELFFGEGSRLTVL.